Detailed here is one T cell receptor beta chain. This clone was seen a single time. Its antigen is still unknown. Nothing much larger sits one base from this clone, and base qualities are not available. This entry is derived from a study of blood T cell repertoires in COVID-19 (TCRdb year 2020). Broadly, across the study: The collaborator samples originated in the United States, Italy and Spain and spanned the acute and convalescent phases of COVID-19. Where available, HLA class I and class II types were taken from metadata supplied by the sample provider and were not determined by assay-based typing. Subjects who had been exposed to COVID-19, were actively infected with it, or had recovered from it provided the deeply sampled blood TCRbeta repertoires that made up the dataset. A de-identified subject ID, COVID-19 status, age in years and sex were almost always included in the sample metadata. The samples were drawn from two sources: the first 160 participants of the ongoing ImmuneRACE study, and fewer than 1,500 subjects contributed by 6 global collaborators. The repertoires were made available in a free public database intended to serve as a resource for research on the immune response to SARS-CoV-2. The prospective study material was composed of cDNA or gDNA derived from T cells, B-cell-depleted T cells, or PBMCs.

Enrolling through a virtual design, the prospective study's participants ranged in age from about 18 to 100 years and lived across some 22 United States geographic areas. Cohort assignment in the prospective study relied on participant-reported clinical history from a screening survey and a study questionnaire. Mobile phlebotomists in the prospective study collected whole blood, serum and a nasopharyngeal or oropharyngeal swab from every participant. Additional blood draws and questionnaires over a 2-month period could optionally be provided by prospective study participants. Prospective study blood samples were shipped either frozen or at room temperature before DNA extraction. Looking up the germline V gene (reference sequence) yields CDR1 LNHDA and CDR2 SQIVND. V lost 5 bases and J lost 7 bases, and the count of bases not matched to a germline gene is 3. The CDR3 has 12 amino acids, counting the end cysteine and phenylalanine. The entry retains the CDR3 DNA only, 36 bases that are in frame from base 1.

TCRbeta CDR3 regions were amplified from genomic DNA by means of the immunoSEQ Assay, a bias-controlled multiplex PCR. The authors' analysis ran thus. Within the assay, amplification of reference gene primers was used to estimate how many nucleated cells each sample contained. To quantify the absolute abundance of each unique TCRbeta CDR3 rearrangement, sequence reads were collapsed and filtered. Productive Simpson clonality was computed per sample as the square root of Simpson's diversity index over productive rearrangements. Imported from immuneACCESS, the table was reduced by TCRdb to in-frame sequences with V and J called. These copies leave out some clones; in studies compared against another copy, an unresolved V gene accounts for under half, and the cause of the remainder is not known. V and J calls and clone size are those listed in that table; D and trimming were worked out from the DNA. The sample records about 400,000 clones, 88% of which are singletons. Jointly, the top ten make up more than 2% of the sample.

Broad study findings and their caveats: The quantity of clinical and demographic metadata differed by source and by participant and was supplied without curation.

This TCR was recovered from a woman aged 40 to 55 with acute COVID-19. The specimen sequenced was PBMCs or T cells enriched from blood (not recorded which). Rearrangement joined TRBV19 to TRBJ1-1, with 8 bases aligning to TRBD1. The CDR3 region has the sequence CASSSGTGEAFF. The DNA sequence is given as TGTGCCAGTAGTTCCGGGACAGGTGAAGCTTTCTTT.